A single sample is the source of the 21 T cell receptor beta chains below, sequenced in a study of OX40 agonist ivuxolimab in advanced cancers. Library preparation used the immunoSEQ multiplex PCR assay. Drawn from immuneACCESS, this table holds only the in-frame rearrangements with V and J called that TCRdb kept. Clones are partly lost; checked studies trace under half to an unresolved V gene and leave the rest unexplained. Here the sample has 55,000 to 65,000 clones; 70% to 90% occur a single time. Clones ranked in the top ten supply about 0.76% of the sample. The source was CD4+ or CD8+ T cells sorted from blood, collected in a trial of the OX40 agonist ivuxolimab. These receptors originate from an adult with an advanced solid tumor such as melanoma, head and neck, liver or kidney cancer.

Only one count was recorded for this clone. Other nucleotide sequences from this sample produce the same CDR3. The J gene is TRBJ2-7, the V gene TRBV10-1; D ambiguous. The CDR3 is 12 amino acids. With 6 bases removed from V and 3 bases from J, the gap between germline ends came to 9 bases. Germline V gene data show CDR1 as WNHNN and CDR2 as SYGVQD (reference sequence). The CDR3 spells CASSEIRYEQYF. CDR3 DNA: TGCGCCAGCAGCGAGATTCGCTACGAGCAGTACTTC.

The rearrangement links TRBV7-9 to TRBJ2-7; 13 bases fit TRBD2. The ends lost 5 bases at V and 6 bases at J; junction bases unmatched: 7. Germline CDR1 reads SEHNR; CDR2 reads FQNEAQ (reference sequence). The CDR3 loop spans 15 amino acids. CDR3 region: CASSAMTSGRSEQYF. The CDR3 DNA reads TGTGCCAGCAGCGCAATGACTAGCGGGAGGAGCGAGCAGTACTTC.

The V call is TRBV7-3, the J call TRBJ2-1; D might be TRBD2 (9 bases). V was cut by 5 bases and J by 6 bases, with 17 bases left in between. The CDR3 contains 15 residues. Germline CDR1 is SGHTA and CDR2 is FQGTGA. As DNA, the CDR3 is TGTGCCAGCAGCCCAGGGGGCGGGAGGGCCAATGAGCAGTTCTTC. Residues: CASSPGGGRANEQFF.

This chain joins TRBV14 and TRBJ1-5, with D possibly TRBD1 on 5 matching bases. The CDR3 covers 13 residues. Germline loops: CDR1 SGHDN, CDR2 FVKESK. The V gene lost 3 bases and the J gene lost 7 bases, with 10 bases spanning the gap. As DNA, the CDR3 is TGTGCCAGCAGCCAGCAGGGATCCCAGCCCCAGCATTTT. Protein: CASSQQGSQPQHF.

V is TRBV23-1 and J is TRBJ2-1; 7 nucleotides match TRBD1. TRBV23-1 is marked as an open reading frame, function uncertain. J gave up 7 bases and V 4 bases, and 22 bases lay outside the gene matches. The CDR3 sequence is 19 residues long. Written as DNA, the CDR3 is TGCGCCAGCAGTCCTCCCCGGGCCACAGACAGGGAGTGGGTAAATGAGCAGTTCTTC. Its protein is CASSPPRATDREWVNEQFF.

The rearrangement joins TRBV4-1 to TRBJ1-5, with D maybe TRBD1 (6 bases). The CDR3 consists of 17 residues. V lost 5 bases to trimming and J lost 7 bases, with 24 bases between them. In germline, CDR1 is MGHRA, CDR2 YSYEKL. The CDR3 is CASSSGAGAVDNQPQHF. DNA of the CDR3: TGCGCCAGCAGCTCAGGTGCGGGGGCGGTGGACAACCAGCCCCAGCATTTT.

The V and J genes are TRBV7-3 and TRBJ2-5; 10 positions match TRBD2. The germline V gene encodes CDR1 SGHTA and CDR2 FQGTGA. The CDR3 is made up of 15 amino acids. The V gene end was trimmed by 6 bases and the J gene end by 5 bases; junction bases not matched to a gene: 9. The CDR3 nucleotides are TGTGCCAGCAGTAGGGGACTAGCGTCCGGGGAGACCCAGTACTTC. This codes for CASSRGLASGETQYF. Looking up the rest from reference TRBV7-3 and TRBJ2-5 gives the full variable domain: GAGVSQTPSNKVTEKGKYVELRCDPISGHTALYWYRQSLGQGPEFLIYFQGTGAADDSGLPNDRFFAVRPEGSVSTLKIQRTERGDSAVYLCASSRGLASGETQYFGPGTRLLVL.

The CDR3 protein is CASQRSGNQSPHTEAFF. DNA for the CDR3: TGTGCCAGTCAACGGTCCGGGAATCAGAGCCCCCACACTGAAGCTTTCTTT. This sequence joins TRBV27 and TRBJ1-1; D not resolved. CDR3 length: 17 residues. The V gene's germline CDR1 is MNHEY and CDR2 SMNVEV (reference sequence). The V end lost 9 bases, the J end lost 3 bases, and 26 bases lay between the germline ends.

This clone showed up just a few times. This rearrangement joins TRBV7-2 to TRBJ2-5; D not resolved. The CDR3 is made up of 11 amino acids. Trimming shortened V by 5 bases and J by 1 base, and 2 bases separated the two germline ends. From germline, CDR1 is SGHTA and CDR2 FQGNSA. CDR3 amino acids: CASSPQETQYF. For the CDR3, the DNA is TGTGCCAGCAGCCCCCAAGAGACCCAGTACTTC.

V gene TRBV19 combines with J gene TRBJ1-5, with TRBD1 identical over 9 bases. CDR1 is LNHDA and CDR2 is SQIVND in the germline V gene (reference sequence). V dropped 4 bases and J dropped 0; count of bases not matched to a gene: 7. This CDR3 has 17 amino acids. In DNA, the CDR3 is TGTGCCAGTAGTACCGGACAGGGGCGTTATAGCAATCAGCCCCAGCATTTT. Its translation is CASSTGQGRYSNQPQHF.

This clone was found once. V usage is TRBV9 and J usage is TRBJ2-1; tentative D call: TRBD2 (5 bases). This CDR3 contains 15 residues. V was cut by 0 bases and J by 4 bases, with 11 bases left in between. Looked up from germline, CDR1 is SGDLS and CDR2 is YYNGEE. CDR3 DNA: TGTGCCAGCAGCGTAGGAGGGTGGGATTACAATGAGCAGTTCTTC. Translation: CASSVGGWDYNEQFF.

CDR3: CASSLTWGAGNYGYTF. The CDR3 region has the DNA TGTGCCAGCAGTTTGACCTGGGGGGCGGGTAACTATGGCTACACCTTC. The chain recombines TRBV6-5 with TRBJ1-2; D may be TRBD1 (6 bases). Germline CDR1 is MNHEY and CDR2 is SVGAGI. With 4 bases removed from V and 1 base from J, the gap between germline ends came to 16 bases. The CDR3 sequence is 16 residues long.

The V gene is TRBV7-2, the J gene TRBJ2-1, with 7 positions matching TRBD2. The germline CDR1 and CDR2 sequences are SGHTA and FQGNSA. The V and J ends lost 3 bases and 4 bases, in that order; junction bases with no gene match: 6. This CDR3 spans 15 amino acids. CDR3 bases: TGTGCCAGCAGCTTGTTGGGAGGGGCATACAATGAGCAGTTCTTC. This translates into CASSLLGGAYNEQFF.

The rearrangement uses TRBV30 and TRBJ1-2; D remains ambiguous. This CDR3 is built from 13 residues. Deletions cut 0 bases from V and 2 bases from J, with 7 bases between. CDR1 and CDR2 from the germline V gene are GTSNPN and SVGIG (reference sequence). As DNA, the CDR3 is TGTGCCTGGAGTGTGGATCCAAACTATGGCTACACCTTC. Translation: CAWSVDPNYGYTF.

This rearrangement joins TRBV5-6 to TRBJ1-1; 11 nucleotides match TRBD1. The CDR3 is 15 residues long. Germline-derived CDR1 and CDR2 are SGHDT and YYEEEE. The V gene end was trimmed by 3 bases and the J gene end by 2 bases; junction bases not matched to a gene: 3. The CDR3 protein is CASSWGTGGNTEAFF. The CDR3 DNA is TGTGCCAGCAGCTGGGGGACAGGGGGAAACACTGAAGCTTTCTTT.

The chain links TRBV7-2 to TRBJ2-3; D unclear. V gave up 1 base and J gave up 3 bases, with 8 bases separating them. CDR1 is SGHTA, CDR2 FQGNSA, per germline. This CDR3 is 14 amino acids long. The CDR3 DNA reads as TGTGCCAGCAGCTTAGTCTCCGGGACAGATACGCAGTATTTT. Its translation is CASSLVSGTDTQYF.

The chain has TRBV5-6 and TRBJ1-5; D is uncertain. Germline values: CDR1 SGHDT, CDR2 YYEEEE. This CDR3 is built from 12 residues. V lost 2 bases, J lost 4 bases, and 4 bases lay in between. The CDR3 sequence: CASSFWNQPQHF. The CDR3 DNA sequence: TGTGCCAGCAGCTTCTGGAATCAGCCCCAGCATTTT. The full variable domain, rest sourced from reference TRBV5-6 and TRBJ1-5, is DAGVTQSPTHLIKTRGQQVTLRCSPKSGHDTVSWYQQALGQGPQFIFQYYEEEERQRGNFPDRFSGHQFPNYSSELNVNALLLGDSALYLCASSFWNQPQHFGDGTRLSIL.

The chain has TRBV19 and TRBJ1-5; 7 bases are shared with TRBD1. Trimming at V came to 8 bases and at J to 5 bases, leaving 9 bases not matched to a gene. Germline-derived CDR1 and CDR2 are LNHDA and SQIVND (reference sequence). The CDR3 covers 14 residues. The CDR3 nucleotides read TGTGCCAGTGTGGGGCAGGGGGGTTATCAGCCCCAGCATTTT. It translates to CASVGQGGYQPQHF.

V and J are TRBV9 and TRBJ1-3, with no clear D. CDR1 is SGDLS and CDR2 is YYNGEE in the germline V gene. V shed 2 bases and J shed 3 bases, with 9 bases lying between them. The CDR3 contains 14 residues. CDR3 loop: CASSVNEDGNTIYF. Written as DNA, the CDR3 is TGTGCCAGCAGCGTCAATGAGGATGGAAACACCATATATTTT.

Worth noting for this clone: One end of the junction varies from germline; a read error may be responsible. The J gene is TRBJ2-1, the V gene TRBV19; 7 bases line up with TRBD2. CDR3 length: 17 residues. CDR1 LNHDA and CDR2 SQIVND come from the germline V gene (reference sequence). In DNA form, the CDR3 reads TGTGCCAGTAGTTTTTCCCCGCCGAGCGGGACTTACAATGAGCAATTCTTC. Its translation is CASSFSPPSGTYNEQFF.

The CDR3 DNA reads as TGTGCCAGCAGCTTGAACGGGGCGGCTTTCTTT. Encoded protein: CASSLNGAAFF. The chain links TRBV5-6 to TRBJ1-1; TRBD1 might be the D (5 bases). V was shortened by 1 base and J by 11 bases, with 9 bases between the two germline ends. Germline values: CDR1 SGHDT, CDR2 YYEEEE. This CDR3 spans 11 amino acids.